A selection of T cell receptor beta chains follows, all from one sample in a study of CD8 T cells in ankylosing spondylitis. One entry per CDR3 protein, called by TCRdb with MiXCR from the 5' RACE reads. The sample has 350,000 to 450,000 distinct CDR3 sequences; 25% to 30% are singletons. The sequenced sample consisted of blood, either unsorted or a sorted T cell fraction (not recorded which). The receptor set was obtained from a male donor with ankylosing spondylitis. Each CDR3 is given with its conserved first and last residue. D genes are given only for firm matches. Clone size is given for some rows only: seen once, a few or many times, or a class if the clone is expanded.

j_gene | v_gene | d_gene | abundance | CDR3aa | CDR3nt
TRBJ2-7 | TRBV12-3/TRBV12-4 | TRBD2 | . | CASSPGLAGGPSYEQYF | TGTGCCAGCAGTCCCGGGTTAGCGGGAGGGCCCTCCTACGAGCAGTACTTC
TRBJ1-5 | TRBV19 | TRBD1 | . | CASTTRGKNQPQHF | TGTGCCAGTACAACCAGGGGGAAAAATCAGCCCCAGCATTTT
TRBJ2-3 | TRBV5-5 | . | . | CASSLENTDTQYF | TGTGCCAGCAGCTTGGAGAACACAGATACGCAGTATTTT
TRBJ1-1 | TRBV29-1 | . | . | CSVTGGGVRNTEAFF | TGCAGCGTTACTGGGGGGGGCGTAAGGAACACTGAAGCTTTCTTT
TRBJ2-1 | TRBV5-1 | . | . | CASTGAGTNEQFF | TGCGCCAGCACAGGTGCGGGGACGAATGAGCAGTTCTTC
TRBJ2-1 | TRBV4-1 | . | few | CASSPRLVGSYNEQFF | TGCGCCAGCAGCCCCCGACTAGTGGGCTCCTACAATGAGCAGTTCTTC
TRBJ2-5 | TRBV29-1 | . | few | CSAPPDSQETQYF | TGCAGCGCTCCCCCGGACAGTCAAGAGACCCAGTACTTC
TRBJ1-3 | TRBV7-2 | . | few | CASSLRISGNTIYF | TGTGCCAGCAGCTTAAGGATCTCTGGAAACACCATATATTTT
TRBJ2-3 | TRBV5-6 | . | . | CASSRGSLSGTDTQYF | TGTGCCAGCAGCCGGGGGAGCTTGAGCGGTACAGATACGCAGTATTTT
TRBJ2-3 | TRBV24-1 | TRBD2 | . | CATSDLGASGRLTDTQYF | TGTGCCACCAGTGATTTGGGGGCTAGCGGGAGGCTCACAGATACGCAGTATTTT
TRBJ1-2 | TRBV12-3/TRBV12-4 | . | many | CASKGSGANYGYTF | TGTGCCAGCAAGGGGTCCGGAGCTAACTATGGCTACACCTTC
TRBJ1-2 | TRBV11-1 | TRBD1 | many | CASSRTGGGGYTF | TGTGCCAGCAGCCGGACAGGCGGGGGTGGCTACACCTTC
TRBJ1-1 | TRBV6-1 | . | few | CASKALRRETEAFF | TGTGCCAGCAAGGCCCTCCGACGGGAAACTGAAGCTTTCTTT
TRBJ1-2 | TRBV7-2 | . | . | CASSPHSYGYTF | TGTGCCAGCAGCCCCCACAGCTATGGCTACACCTTC
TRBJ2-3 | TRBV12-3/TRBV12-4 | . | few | CASSLASTDDTQYF | TGTGCCAGCAGTTTAGCTTCGACTGACGATACGCAGTATTTT
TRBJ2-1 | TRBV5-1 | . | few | CASSLFAQGSYNEQFF | TGCGCCAGCAGCTTGTTTGCCCAGGGATCTTACAATGAGCAGTTCTTC
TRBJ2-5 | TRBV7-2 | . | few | CASSPNRVGETQYF | TGTGCCAGCAGCCCTAACAGGGTTGGGGAGACCCAGTACTTC
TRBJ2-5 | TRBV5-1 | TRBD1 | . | CASSLAGTGRWETQYF | TGCGCCAGCAGCTTGGCAGGGACAGGGAGATGGGAGACCCAGTACTTC
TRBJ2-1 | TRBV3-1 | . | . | CASSPGVYNEQFF | TGTGCCAGCAGCCCAGGGGTCTACAATGAGCAGTTCTTC
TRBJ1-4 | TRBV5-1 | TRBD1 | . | CASSFLTGDEKLFF | TGCGCCAGCAGCTTCTTGACAGGGGATGAAAAACTGTTTTTT
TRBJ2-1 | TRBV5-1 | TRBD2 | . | CASSLGGSGRAGRNEQFF | TGCGCCAGCAGCTTGGGGGGTAGCGGGAGGGCCGGTAGGAATGAGCAGTTCTTC
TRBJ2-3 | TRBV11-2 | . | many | CASSNYFPSTDTQYF | TGTGCCAGCAGCAATTACTTCCCTAGCACAGATACGCAGTATTTT
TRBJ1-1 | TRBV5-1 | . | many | CASSLVGAGTEAFF | TGTGCCAGCAGTTTAGTGGGGGCAGGAACTGAAGCTTTCTTT
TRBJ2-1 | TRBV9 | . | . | CASSAHPRINEQFF | TGTGCCAGCAGCGCTCACCCCCGAATAAATGAGCAGTTCTTC
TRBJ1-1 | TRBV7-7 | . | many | CASSPIGTEAFF | TGTGCCAGCAGCCCCATAGGTACTGAAGCTTTCTTT
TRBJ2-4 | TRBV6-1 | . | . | CASLQGWLENIQYF | TGTGCCAGCCTGCAGGGTTGGTTAGAAAACATTCAGTACTTC
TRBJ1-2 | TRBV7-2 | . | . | CASSLDGQTNYGYTF | TGTGCCAGCAGCTTAGACGGACAAACAAACTATGGCTACACCTTC
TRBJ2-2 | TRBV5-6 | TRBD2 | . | CASSLVPSGTNTGELFF | TGTGCCAGCAGCTTGGTGCCTAGCGGGACGAACACCGGGGAGCTGTTTTTT
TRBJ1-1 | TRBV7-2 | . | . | CASSDRQRNTEAFF | TGTGCCAGCAGCGACCGACAGAGGAACACTGAAGCTTTCTTT
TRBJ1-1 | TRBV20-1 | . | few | CSARDEAGLATEAFF | TGCAGTGCTAGAGATGAGGCAGGCCTAGCCACTGAAGCTTTCTTT
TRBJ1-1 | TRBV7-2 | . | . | CASSLVPGNTEAFF | TGTGCCAGCAGCTTAGTACCAGGGAACACTGAAGCTTTCTTT
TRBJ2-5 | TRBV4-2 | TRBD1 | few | CASSLAAGQGRRETQYF | TGTGCCAGCAGCCTAGCGGCCGGACAGGGGCGGAGGGAGACCCAGTACTTC
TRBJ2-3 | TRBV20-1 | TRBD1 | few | CSARQGADTQYF | TGCAGTGCTAGACAGGGGGCGGATACGCAGTATTTT
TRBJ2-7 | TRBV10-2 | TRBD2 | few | CASSEEGGGRYEQYF | TGCGCCAGCAGTGAAGAGGGCGGCGGGAGATACGAGCAGTACTTC
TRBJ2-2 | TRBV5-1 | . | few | CASSFGTPRAGELFF | TGCGCCAGCAGCTTCGGGACTCCTCGCGCCGGGGAGCTGTTTTTT
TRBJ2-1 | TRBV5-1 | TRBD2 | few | CASSLVSGGSYNEQFF | TGCGCCAGCAGCTTGGTTAGCGGGGGATCCTACAATGAGCAGTTCTTC
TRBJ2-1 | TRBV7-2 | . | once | CASSFAIEQFF | TGTGCCAGCAGTTTTGCAATTGAGCAGTTCTTC
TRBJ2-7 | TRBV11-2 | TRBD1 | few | CASSPPGTGSYEQYF | TGTGCCAGCAGCCCGCCGGGGACAGGGTCCTACGAGCAGTACTTC
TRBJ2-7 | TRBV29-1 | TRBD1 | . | CSVPGTDGYEQYF | TGCAGCGTCCCCGGGACAGACGGATACGAGCAGTACTTC
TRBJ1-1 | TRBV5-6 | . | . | CASSVGYGAEAFF | TGTGCCAGCAGTGTGGGGTATGGGGCTGAAGCTTTCTTT